The next 10 T cell receptor beta chains were all read from a single sample in a study of cytomegalovirus exposure and HLA in healthy donors. Measured with immunoSEQ multiplex PCR; TCRdb has only the in-frame clones, and not every one. This sample has about 330,000 clones, with roughly 88% found just once. The source material was PBMCs. These TCRs come from a woman aged 18-29 years in good health and CMV-seronegative.

The chain combines TRBV9 with TRBJ2-7; the match to TRBD1 covers 7 bases. The length of the CDR3 is 16 residues. V lost 4 bases to trimming and J lost 7 bases; unmatched junction nucleotides: 17. In germline, CDR1 is SGDLS, CDR2 YYNGEE. CDR3 coding DNA: TGTGCCAGCAGCAAAGTGGCGGAACAGGGGTTGAAAGAGCAGTACTTC. It is translated as CASSKVAEQGLKEQYF.

The chain employs TRBV29-1 and TRBJ2-1, with TRBD2 matching over 9 bases. Germline V gene sequence: CDR1 SQVTM, CDR2 ANQGSEA. CDR3 size: 12 residues. V was clipped by 1 base and J by 11 bases; unmatched bases: 3. CDR3 bases: TGCAGCGTTGAAGGACTAGCGGCTCAGCAGTTCTTC. Translation gives CSVEGLAAQQFF.

The chain combines TRBV18 with TRBJ1-3; possible D gene TRBD1, 5 bases. The CDR3 consists of 15 residues. CDR1 is KGHSH and CDR2 is LQKENI in the germline V gene. Trimming took 2 bases from V and 3 from J, leaving 11 bases between them. The CDR3, as DNA: TGTGCCAGCTCACCAACGGAGGGACGTGGAAACACCATATATTTT. This translates into CASSPTEGRGNTIYF.

The genes are TRBV7-2 and TRBJ1-2, with D possibly being TRBD1 (5 bases). The V gene's germline CDR1 is SGHTA and CDR2 FQGNSA. CDR3 size: 12 residues. With 3 bases removed from V and 7 bases from J, the gap between germline ends came to 9 bases. The CDR3 protein is CASSFAGFGYTF. The CDR3 nucleotides are TGTGCCAGCAGCTTTGCAGGGTTTGGCTACACCTTC.

This chain uses TRBV29-1 with TRBJ2-3, with 10 bases identical to TRBD1. Germline V gene lookup returns CDR1 SQVTM and CDR2 ANQGSEA. The CDR3 consists of 14 residues. Trimming cost V 3 bases and J 4 bases; bases outside gene matches: 4. CDR3 loop: CSVDGDRGADTQYF. DNA for the CDR3: TGCAGCGTTGATGGGGACAGGGGTGCAGATACGCAGTATTTT.

This clone was counted a single time. This chain joins TRBV7-2 and TRBJ2-7; 8 bases are a match to TRBD2. The CDR3 covers 14 residues. Germline trimming cut 0 bases from V and 7 bases from J; bases unmatched to any gene: 5. Germline lookup yields CDR1 SGHTA and CDR2 FQGNSA. CDR3 in DNA: TGTGCCAGCAGCTTAGCGGCTAGCGGGTGGGAGCAGTACTTC. Amino acid sequence: CASSLAASGWEQYF.

The rearrangement joins TRBV27 to TRBJ2-1, with D perhaps TRBD1 (6 bases). The CDR3 has 16 residues. From germline, CDR1 is MNHEY and CDR2 SMNVEV (reference sequence). V dropped 5 bases and J dropped 0 bases, with 14 bases sitting between them. The CDR3 loop reads CASSNYQGSSYNEQFF. In DNA form, the CDR3 reads TGTGCCAGCAGTAACTACCAGGGGAGCTCCTACAATGAGCAGTTCTTC.

V gene TRBV11-2 combines with J gene TRBJ2-5; D is undetermined. The CDR3 has 11 residues. Deletions cut 3 bases from V and 5 bases from J, with 4 bases between. Germline V gene lookup returns CDR1 SGHAT and CDR2 FQNNGV. The CDR3 DNA reads as TGTGCCAGCAGCTTCTACGAGACCCAGTACTTC. Its translation is CASSFYETQYF.

J is TRBJ2-1 and V is TRBV7-6; 8 bases align to TRBD2. The CDR3 contains 15 residues. The trim removed 5 bases at V and 0 bases at J, leaving 3 bases unmatched. The V gene's germline CDR1 is SGHVS and CDR2 FNYEAQ. CDR3 nucleotides: TGTGCCAGCAGCGGAGCGGGGGCCTCCTACAATGAGCAGTTCTTC. Residues: CASSGAGASYNEQFF.

This clone was seen just once. The V and J genes are TRBV6-6 and TRBJ1-5; maybe TRBD1 (5 bases). CDR1 MNHNY and CDR2 SVGAGI come from the germline V gene (reference sequence). V lost 6 bases and J 0 bases, leaving 12 bases between the germline ends. The CDR3 has 15 residues. The CDR3 reads CASSIRATSNQPQHF. The CDR3, as DNA: TGTGCCAGCAGCATCAGGGCCACTAGCAATCAGCCCCAGCATTTT.